This TCR beta chain emerged from a study of T cell repertoires in cytomegalovirus infection. For the study at large: Indications of both CMV infection and matching HLA type were provided by public TCR beta signatures. General study results and limits: Across the ex vivo response, the dominant clonotypes were HLA-C-restricted CMV-specific TCR beta clonotypes.

This clonotype was counted between two and nine times. The antigen is unknown. TCRdb called the reads again in MiXCR, with one record for every CDR3 protein. This table has 700,000 to 850,000 distinct CDR3 sequences, around a third appearing once. V was shortened by 7 bases and J by 4 bases, with 13 bases between the two germline ends. CDR1 is WSHSY, CDR2 SAAADI, per germline. This CDR3 comprises 13 residues. The chain couples TRBV10-2 to TRBJ1-1, with a possible D match to TRBD1 (5 bases). The sequence derives from a human donor in good health (CMV status not recorded). Some clones in this sample may be carry-over from other donors' samples. Specimen: cultured CD8+ T cells from PBMCs, collected from culture after CMV antigen stimulation. CDR3 residues: CASIAGWATEAFF. For the CDR3, the DNA is TGCGCCAGCATCGCAGGGTGGGCCACTGAAGCTTTCTTT.